This TCR beta chain was sequenced for a study of early stage breast cancer tumors. Study results and limitations: Tumors had roughly 2.6-fold higher T cell density than normal breast. Blood repertoires resembled normal breast more than tumor.

Each sample had two DNA replicates, about 0.47 ug blood or about 1.5 ug tissue. Using immunoSEQ multiplex PCR, the repertoire was profiled, and TCRdb retains in-frame clones only, with some absent. The sample yields around 14,000 clones, 70% to 85% seen once. With regard to this clone: Its antigen remains unidentified.

The CDR3 contains 14 residues. Per germline, CDR1 MNHEY and CDR2 SVGAGI. V dropped 9 bases and J dropped 0 bases, with 14 bases sitting between them. This TCR was sampled from a person aged 25 to 39 with breast cancer. Sequencing input: normal breast tissue next to the tumor. The rearrangement joins TRBV6-5 to TRBJ1-1; tentatively, D is TRBD1 (6 bases). This CDR3 is CASNEGGVNTEAFF. DNA for the CDR3: TGTGCCAGTAACGAGGGGGGGGTGAACACTGAAGCTTTCTTT.